The 21 T cell receptor beta chains below all came from one sample that was sequenced in a study of technical replicates of blood from several donors. The assay was immunoSEQ multiplex PCR, and TCRdb's table has in-frame clones only and misses some. Of 80,000 to 95,000 clones listed, 85% to 95% are singletons. Sequenced material: T cells isolated from PBMCs. These receptors all come from a human donor in good health.

The chain couples TRBV19 to TRBJ2-1, with 7 bases aligning to TRBD1. Germline V gene data show CDR1 as LNHDA and CDR2 as SQIVND (reference sequence). V was pared by 5 bases and J by 5 bases, with 12 bases of the junction left unmatched. The CDR3 has 16 residues. The DNA of the CDR3 is TGTGCCAGTAGTTACCGACAGGGATTTGCCCACAATGAGCAGTTCTTC. Its protein product is CASSYRQGFAHNEQFF.

The V and J genes are TRBV27 and TRBJ2-7; TRBD2 is a possible D gene (6 bases). V was trimmed by 6 bases and J by 6 bases, leaving 21 bases between them. CDR1 and CDR2 from the germline V gene are MNHEY and SMNVEV (reference sequence). This CDR3 is 15 amino acids long. In DNA, the CDR3 is TGTGCCAGCAGGCCTTTGGGTGATCCCGGGAGCGAGCAGTACTTC. This translates into CASRPLGDPGSEQYF.

V is TRBV2 and J is TRBJ2-7; 14 bases fit TRBD2. In germline, CDR1 is SNHLY, CDR2 FYNNEI. The CDR3 runs 16 residues. With V trimmed by 6 bases and J by 4 bases, 8 bases remained unmatched. The CDR3 is CASRKGLAGDGYEQYF. The CDR3 DNA reads as TGTGCCAGCAGAAAGGGACTAGCGGGAGATGGATACGAGCAGTACTTC.

CDR3 bases: TGCGCCAGCAGCCCAACAGCAGGGGCCATCTACGAGCAGTACTTC. Protein product: CASSPTAGAIYEQYF. This chain connects TRBV5-1 to TRBJ2-7, with D perhaps matching TRBD1 (6 bases). Germline V gives CDR1 SGHRS, CDR2 YFSETQ. The V end was cut by 4 bases, the J end by 3 bases, with 17 bases between. CDR3 length: 15 residues. The full variable domain, in which reference TRBV5-1 and TRBJ2-7 provide the parts outside the CDR3, is KAGVTQTPRYLIKTRGQQVTLSCSPISGHRSVSWYQQTPGQGLQFLFEYFSETQRNKGNFPGRFSGRQFSNSRSEMNVSTLELGDSALYLCASSPTAGAIYEQYFGPGTRLTVT.

CDR3 amino acids: CASLTGTGGRGYTF. CDR3 DNA sequence: TGTGCCAGTCTGACCGGGACAGGCGGAAGGGGCTACACCTTC. The V gene is TRBV19, the J gene TRBJ1-2, with TRBD1 matching 8 bases. Germline CDR1 is LNHDA and CDR2 is SQIVND (reference sequence). The CDR3 is 14 residues long. With 8 bases clipped from V and 8 bases from J, the junction kept 13 bases outside the gene matches. The full variable domain, its missing parts supplied by reference TRBV19 and TRBJ1-2, is DGGITQSPKYLFRKEGQNVTLSCEQNLNHDAMYWYRQDPGQGLRLIYYSQIVNDFQKGDIAEGYSVSREKKESFPLTVTSAQKNPTAFYLCASLTGTGGRGYTFGSGTRLTVV.

Worth noting for this clone: A read error may account for a junction end that differs from germline. This sequence joins TRBV5-1 and TRBJ2-1, with 13 nucleotides matching TRBD2. The CDR3 length is 16 residues. CDR1 is SGHRS and CDR2 is YFSETQ in the germline V gene. CDR3 sequence (DNA): TGCGCCAGCACGACTAGCGGGGGGTACTCCCACAATGAGCAGTTCTTC. Its protein is CASTTSGGYSHNEQFF.

The chain has TRBV7-9 and TRBJ1-5; the match to TRBD1 covers 9 bases. After removal of 5 bases from V and 3 bases from J, the junction contained 8 bases not matched to a gene. CDR1 SEHNR and CDR2 FQNEAQ come from the germline V gene (reference sequence). CDR3 length: 16 residues. CDR3 nucleotides: TGTGCCAGCAGCCGGGGGACAGGGAGCTTCAATCAGCCCCAGCATTTT. Translation: CASSRGTGSFNQPQHF.

The chain links TRBV7-7 to TRBJ2-7, with D perhaps matching TRBD2 (5 bases). The V and J ends lost 5 bases and 1 base respectively, with 9 bases between them. The CDR3 totals 13 residues. CDR1 SSHAT and CDR2 FNYEAQ come from the germline V gene (reference sequence). The CDR3 DNA reads TGTGCCAGCAGCCTGAGCGGTTCCTACGAGCAGTACTTC. The encoded protein is CASSLSGSYEQYF.

The chain joins TRBV19 to TRBJ2-7, with 8 bases that match TRBD1. The junction had 11 bases not matched to a gene; V was cut back by 5 bases and J by 5 bases. There are 15 residues in the CDR3. The germline gives CDR1 LNHDA, CDR2 SQIVND (reference sequence). The CDR3 reads CASSPETGGEDEQYF. DNA of the CDR3: TGTGCCAGTAGTCCCGAAACAGGGGGAGAAGACGAGCAGTACTTC.

The genes are TRBV9 and TRBJ1-4; perhaps TRBD1 as D (6 bases). CDR3 length: 18 amino acids. CDR1 is SGDLS, CDR2 YYNGEE, per germline. V was clipped by 4 bases and J by 0 bases, with 19 bases between them. The CDR3 spells CASSTGQRITATNEKLFF. The CDR3 DNA follows: TGTGCCAGCAGCACCGGACAGAGGATAACTGCAACTAATGAAAAACTGTTTTTT. Using reference TRBV9 and TRBJ1-4 for the parts outside the CDR3, the full variable domain is DSGVTQTPKHLITATGQRVTLRCSPRSGDLSVYWYQQSLDQGLQFLIQYYNGEERAKGNILERFSAQQFPDLHSELNLSSLELGDSALYFCASSTGQRITATNEKLFFGSGTQLSVL.

The chain combines TRBV14 with TRBJ2-3; TRBD2 is a possible D gene (6 bases). The CDR3 contains 17 residues. Trimming pared 1 base from V and 5 bases from J, leaving 19 bases between. Germline loops: CDR1 SGHDN, CDR2 FVKESK. The CDR3 reads CASSQVGGRRGIDTQYF. The DNA of the CDR3 is TGTGCCAGCAGCCAAGTTGGAGGGAGACGTGGGATAGATACGCAGTATTTT.

The V call is TRBV27, the J call TRBJ2-7; D is possibly TRBD2 (5 bases). V lost 5 bases and J 5 bases, leaving 16 bases between the germline ends. The CDR3 is 14 residues long. Germline-derived CDR1 and CDR2 are MNHEY and SMNVEV (reference sequence). The CDR3 here is CASSPTGWENEQYF. The CDR3, as DNA: TGTGCCAGCAGTCCGACGGGCTGGGAGAACGAGCAGTACTTC.

A word on this clone: A read error may account for a junction end that differs from germline. The chain combines TRBV5-1 with TRBJ2-5; D might be TRBD1 (5 bases). CDR1 is SGHRS and CDR2 is YFSETQ in the germline V gene. This CDR3 spans 16 amino acids. The CDR3 region is CASSLARGVGQGTQYF. CDR3 DNA sequence: TGCGCCAGCAGCTTGGCCCGTGGAGTGGGGCAAGGGACCCAGTACTTC.

The genes are TRBV2 and TRBJ1-6; D might be TRBD1 (6 bases). CDR3 length: 15 residues. CDR1 is SNHLY, CDR2 FYNNEI, per germline. Trimming left V 6 bases short and J 3 bases short, with 12 bases between. The DNA for the CDR3 is TGTGCCAGCAGGAGCCAGGGGAGCTATAATTCACCCCTCCACTTT. Translating it yields CASRSQGSYNSPLHF. Full variable domain (rest looked up from reference TRBV2 and TRBJ1-6): EPEVTQTPSHQVTQMGQEVILRCVPISNHLYFYWYRQILGQKVEFLVSFYNNEISEKSEIFDDQFSVERPDGSNFTLKIRSTKLEDSAMYFCASRSQGSYNSPLHFGNGTRLTVT.

This clone was picked up one time. The rearrangement links TRBV6-1 to TRBJ2-7, with D possibly TRBD1 on 5 matching bases. V gave up 4 bases and J gave up 5 bases, with 15 bases separating them. The CDR3 consists of 14 residues. Looked up from germline, CDR1 is MNHNS and CDR2 is SASEGT. CDR3 protein: CASSVIRQGHEQYF. The DNA of the CDR3 is TGTGCCAGCAGTGTCATTCGCCAGGGTCACGAGCAGTACTTC.

The chain uses TRBV27 and TRBJ2-7, with 10 bases aligning to TRBD2. CDR1 and CDR2 (germline): MNHEY, SMNVEV (reference sequence). J gave up 9 bases and V 8 bases, and 13 bases lay outside the gene matches. This CDR3 has 14 amino acids. The CDR3 reads CASGPGTSVWRQYF. CDR3 bases: TGTGCCAGCGGGCCCGGGACTAGCGTGTGGCGGCAGTACTTC.

This clone has just one count. The CDR3 nucleotides are TGCGCCAGCAGTGAGAGCTTAACTGGGGCCAACGTCCTGACTTTC. Translation gives CASSESLTGANVLTF. This rearrangement joins TRBV10-2 to TRBJ2-6; D is uncertain. Germline V gene data show CDR1 as WSHSY and CDR2 as SAAADI. Trimming shortened V by 2 bases and J by 2 bases, and 7 bases separated the two germline ends. CDR3 length: 15 amino acids.

The rearrangement joins TRBV7-8 to TRBJ1-5, with D perhaps TRBD1 (6 bases). The V end was cut by 1 base, the J end by 3 bases, with 10 bases between. Germline CDR1 and CDR2: SGHVS and FQNEAQ. The CDR3 runs to 15 residues. CDR3 sequence (DNA): TGTGCCAGCAGCTTAGTACAGGGCTACAATCAGCCCCAGCATTTT. This encodes CASSLVQGYNQPQHF.

The genes are TRBV25-1 and TRBJ1-2; 9 nucleotides line up with TRBD1. This CDR3 is 15 amino acids long. Trimming at V came to 2 bases and at J to 6 bases, leaving 7 bases not matched to a gene. Germline V lookup: CDR1 MGHDK, CDR2 SYGVNS. CDR3 nucleotide sequence: TGTGCCAGCAGTGAACCGGGACAGGGATTAGATGGCTACACCTTC. Protein product: CASSEPGQGLDGYTF.

The rearrangement uses TRBV5-1 and TRBJ1-2, with unresolved D. Germline lookup yields CDR1 SGHRS and CDR2 YFSETQ. The ends were cut back, 4 bases at V and 2 bases at J, with 15 bases in the middle. CDR3 length: 15 residues. The CDR3 DNA is TGCGCCAGCAGCACTGCCCGTACAGAAAACTATGGCTACACCTTC. This gives the protein CASSTARTENYGYTF.

There are a few counts of this clone. The genes are TRBV5-1 and TRBJ1-4; TRBD1 matches 10 bases. The V segment lost 4 bases and the J segment 8 bases; nucleotides outside the gene matches: 8. The CDR3 consists of 15 residues. The germline V gene has CDR1 SGHRS and CDR2 YFSETQ. DNA for the CDR3: TGCGCCAGCAGCATCTGGGGGACAGGGGACGAAAAACTGTTTTTT. This sequence encodes CASSIWGTGDEKLFF.